These T cell receptor beta chains were read from a single sample in a study of blood T cell repertoires in COVID-19. The data were produced by immunoSEQ multiplex PCR, yet TCRdb's version contains in-frame clones alone and is incomplete. The sample lists hundreds of thousands of clones, around 91% occurring once. The sample comprised PBMCs or T cells enriched from blood (not recorded which). Receptor source: a woman between 18 and 30 years old who had recovered from COVID-19. Both conserved end residues are part of each CDR3. The D gene is left open where the match is weak. The size field is filled for only some rows; it gives once, few, many or a size class.

D gene	J gene	V gene	CDR3 length	clone size	CDR3 DNA	CDR3 protein
NA	TRBJ2-5	TRBV7-9	14	few	TGTGCCAGCAGCCACCGACTAACCCAAGAGACCCAGTACTTC	CASSHRLTQETQYF
NA	TRBJ1-2	TRBV6-5	15	NA	TGTGCCAGCACCGCCCCCGGAACAGGGAACTATGGCTACACCTTC	CASTAPGTGNYGYTF
TRBD2	TRBJ2-3	TRBV7-9	16	NA	TGTGCCAGCAGCTTCGGCGGGGGGGCAGGCACAGATACGCAGTATTTT	CASSFGGGAGTDTQYF
NA	TRBJ1-5	TRBV19	12	NA	TGCGGGGTGGGGGCCCTGTATCAGCCCCAGCATTTT	CGVGALYQPQHF
NA	TRBJ1-1	TRBV5-4	15	NA	TGTGCCAGCAGCTCCAGTATAACTGGGGGGACTGAAGCTTTCTTT	CASSSSITGGTEAFF
NA	TRBJ2-2	TRBV7-6	13	NA	TGTGCCAGCAGCTTAGATCTCGCCGGGGAGCTGTTTTTT	CASSLDLAGELFF
NA	TRBJ1-1	TRBV3-1/TRBV3-2	15	NA	TGTGCCAGCAGCCAAGATAGCGTAATGTTCACTGAAGCTTTCTTT	CASSQDSVMFTEAFF
NA	TRBJ2-1	TRBV11-3	20	NA	TGTGCCAGCAGCTTAGGTCCAGGGACTGACCTTGGGAGTTCCTACAATGAGCAGTTCTTC	CASSLGPGTDLGSSYNEQFF
NA	TRBJ1-3	TRBV7-9	15	NA	TGTGCCAGCAGCCAAGGGGGGAGGGATGGAAACACCATATATTTT	CASSQGGRDGNTIYF
TRBD2	TRBJ2-5	TRBV5-1	15	once	TGCGCCAGCAGGCCGGGGGCTAGCGGGGGGTTGCCCCAGTACTTC	CASRPGASGGLPQYF
TRBD1	TRBJ1-6	TRBV28	15	once	TGTGCCAGCAGTTTGACAGGGACGGGGAATTCACCCCTCCACTTT	CASSLTGTGNSPLHF
NA	TRBJ2-7	TRBV7-8	15	once	TGTGCCAGCAGCTTAGGGGAGCCGTATGCCTACGAGCAGTACTTC	CASSLGEPYAYEQYF
TRBD1	TRBJ1-3	TRBV28	15	NA	TGTGCCAGCAGTCAAGGACAGGTCTCTGGAAACACCATATATTTT	CASSQGQVSGNTIYF
NA	TRBJ2-6	TRBV28	14	NA	TGTGCCAGCAGTTTTTACTCTGGGGCCAACGTCCTGACTTTC	CASSFYSGANVLTF
NA	TRBJ2-1	TRBV7-2	14	NA	TGTGCCAGCAGCCCCATGATAGGGGCGAATGAGCAGTTCTTC	CASSPMIGANEQFF
TRBD2	TRBJ2-7	TRBV19	16	NA	TGTGCCAGTAGTACACCAGGGACTAGCGGGGGGTACGAGCAGTACTTC	CASSTPGTSGGYEQYF
NA	TRBJ2-7	TRBV9	14	NA	TGTGCCAGCAGCGCCTCGTCCGTATCCTACGAGCAGTACTTC	CASSASSVSYEQYF
TRBD2	TRBJ2-1	TRBV5-1	14	NA	TGCGCCAGCAGCTTGAGCGGGGGCCAAAATGAGCAGTTCTTC	CASSLSGGQNEQFF
NA	TRBJ2-7	TRBV9	13	NA	TGTGCCAGCAGTGCAGGGATTTCCTACGAGCAGTACTTC	CASSAGISYEQYF
TRBD2	TRBJ2-2	TRBV5-1	16	NA	TGCGCCAGCAGCCGCGGACTAGCGGCGAACACCGGGGAGCTGTTTTTT	CASSRGLAANTGELFF
NA	TRBJ1-1	TRBV18	13	once	TGTGCCAGCTCATTACAGGAGAACACTGAAGCTTTCTTT	CASSLQENTEAFF
NA	TRBJ1-1	TRBV9	14	NA	TGTGCCAGCAGCGTAGGGCACAGGAACACTGAAGCTTTCTTT	CASSVGHRNTEAFF
NA	TRBJ2-7	TRBV7-8	10	NA	TGTGCCACCGGTGATGGCGAGCAGTACTTC	CATGDGEQYF
NA	TRBJ1-2	TRBV29-1	15	NA	TGCAGCATCCGGGGCCGATTGGGGGCTCTTAGGGGCTACACCTTC	CSIRGRLGALRGYTF
NA	TRBJ2-6	TRBV2	14	NA	TGTGCCAGCACCAAGGGGGCTGGGGCCAACGTCCTGACTTTC	CASTKGAGANVLTF
TRBD1	TRBJ1-3	TRBV19	15	NA	TGTGCCAGTAGATACTCCGGGACAGCTGGAAACACCATATATTTT	CASRYSGTAGNTIYF
TRBD1	TRBJ1-2	TRBV7-9	15	NA	TGTGCCAGCAGCTTAGAAGTCAGGGGGAACTATGGCTACACCTTC	CASSLEVRGNYGYTF
NA	TRBJ1-2	TRBV3-1/TRBV3-2	15	NA	TGTGCCAGCAGCCAAGTGGCGACACCTAACTATGGCTACACCTTC	CASSQVATPNYGYTF
TRBD1	TRBJ1-5	TRBV27	14	NA	TGTGCCAGCAGACCCACAGGGGTTCAGGGGCCCCAGCATTTT	CASRPTGVQGPQHF
TRBD1	TRBJ1-1	TRBV6-5	13	few	TGTGCCAGCAGACGACCCGGGACAGCTGAAGCTTTCTTT	CASRRPGTAEAFF
NA	TRBJ1-2	TRBV28	14	NA	TGTGCCAGCAGTTTAGGGCAAGTCAACTATGGCTACACCTTC	CASSLGQVNYGYTF
NA	TRBJ1-1	TRBV7-9	14	NA	TGTGCCAGTACCGAGACGGAGGTTCTCACTGAAGCTTTCTTT	CASTETEVLTEAFF
TRBD2	TRBJ2-7	TRBV6-5	15	NA	TGTGCCAGCAAAATAACTAGCGGGGGCCCCTACGAGCAGTACTTC	CASKITSGGPYEQYF
NA	TRBJ1-2	TRBV2	12	NA	TGTGCCAGTGATCGGGAAGGCTATGGCTACACCTTC	CASDREGYGYTF
NA	TRBJ1-1	TRBV19	14	NA	TGTGCCAGTAGTACTCAGGGGTGGAACACTGAAGCTTTCTTT	CASSTQGWNTEAFF
NA	TRBJ1-6	TRBV7-9	15	once	TGTGCCAGCAGGGCAGGGGTTGGGTTCTTCTCACCCCTCCACTTT	CASRAGVGFFSPLHF
TRBD1	TRBJ1-1	TRBV6-5	14	NA	TGTGCCAGCAGGACAGGGGCGGCGAACACTGAAGCTTTCTTT	CASRTGAANTEAFF
TRBD1	TRBJ2-3	TRBV4-1	16	once	TGCGCCAGCAGCCGCGGACAGGGGGTACTCACAGATACGCAGTATTTT	CASSRGQGVLTDTQYF
TRBD1	TRBJ2-3	TRBV7-6	14	NA	TGTGCCAGCAGCTTAGGACAGGGGGGAGATACGCAGTATTTT	CASSLGQGGDTQYF
NA	TRBJ1-3	TRBV25-1	15	NA	TGTGCCAGCAGTCCCAGGGTCATGTCTGGAAACACCATATATTTT	CASSPRVMSGNTIYF
TRBD2	TRBJ2-5	TRBV25-1	13	NA	TGTGCCAGCGCATGGGGGGGTATAGAGACCCAGTACTTC	CASAWGGIETQYF
NA	TRBJ1-2	TRBV4-1	15	NA	TGCGCCAGCAGCCAAGAAGGGGGGGCTAACTATGGCTACACCTTC	CASSQEGGANYGYTF
NA	TRBJ1-5	TRBV19	14	once	TGTGCCAGTAGCGACAGAGCCTCTAATCAGCCCCAGCATTTT	CASSDRASNQPQHF
NA	TRBJ1-5	TRBV4-1	16	NA	TGCGCCAGCAGCCACATACAGGGACATAGCAATCAGCCCCAGCATTTT	CASSHIQGHSNQPQHF
NA	TRBJ2-3	TRBV14	20	NA	TGTGCCAGCAGCCAAGACCCCACTCGAGCGGGCGGGTATCTGACAGATACGCAGTATTTT	CASSQDPTRAGGYLTDTQYF
TRBD1	TRBJ2-1	TRBV14	17	NA	TGTGCCAGCAGCCAAGATTGGGGGACAGGAGCCTACAATGAGCAGTTCTTC	CASSQDWGTGAYNEQFF